This note documents a single TCR beta chain sequence. The antigen is not known. Patients sequenced had flow cytometry evidence of CD8+CD57+ cell expansion. By the time of blood sampling, patients had still received no therapy. V was clipped by 5 bases and J by 2 bases, with 7 bases between them. Germline V lookup: CDR1 KGHDR, CDR2 SFDVKD. CDR3 length: 13 amino acids. The source of the sample is a study of CD8+CD57+ T cells in acquired aplastic anemia. The wider study: The average for DNA from sorted CD4+ and CD8+ cells was roughly 3 ug. General study results and limits: Patients and controls turned out to have 25 to 35 CD8+ CDR3 sequences in common. Controls and patients did not differ significantly in CD8+ Simpson's diversity.

The study profiled TCR beta VDJ and CDR3 using genomic DNA as template. TCRdb re-called the reads with MiXCR, one entry per CDR3 protein. The sample lists 110,000 or so distinct CDR3 sequences, 50% to 70% seen once, with roughly 29% in the top ten. This clonotype was sampled from a human donor with aplastic anemia. J is TRBJ2-3 and V is TRBV24-1; D unresolved. Sequenced material: sorted CD4+, CD8+, or CD8+CD57+ T cells (not recorded which) from PBMCs. The CDR3 loop reads CATSALNTDTQYF. The CDR3, as DNA: TGTGCCACCAGTGCCCTGAACACAGATACGCAGTATTTT.